This T cell receptor (beta chain) was recovered during a study of control samples from healthy donors and cancer patients. The CDR3 runs to 19 residues. From germline, CDR1 is KGHDR and CDR2 SFDVKD. The ends were cut back, 0 bases at V and 0 bases at J, with 17 bases in the middle. The repertoire was sequenced with immunoSEQ multiplex PCR; TCRdb's copy has only in-frame clones and lacks some. Here the sample spans roughly 88,000 clones, more than 85% being singletons. What was sequenced was blood. V and J are TRBV24-1 and TRBJ1-5; TRBD1 is a possible D gene (6 bases). This clonotype originated in a young woman in good health. DNA of the CDR3: TGTGCCACCAGTGATTTGCCTCAGGGGCCCCGATATAGCAATCAGCCCCAGCATTTT. Protein: CATSDLPQGPRYSNQPQHF.